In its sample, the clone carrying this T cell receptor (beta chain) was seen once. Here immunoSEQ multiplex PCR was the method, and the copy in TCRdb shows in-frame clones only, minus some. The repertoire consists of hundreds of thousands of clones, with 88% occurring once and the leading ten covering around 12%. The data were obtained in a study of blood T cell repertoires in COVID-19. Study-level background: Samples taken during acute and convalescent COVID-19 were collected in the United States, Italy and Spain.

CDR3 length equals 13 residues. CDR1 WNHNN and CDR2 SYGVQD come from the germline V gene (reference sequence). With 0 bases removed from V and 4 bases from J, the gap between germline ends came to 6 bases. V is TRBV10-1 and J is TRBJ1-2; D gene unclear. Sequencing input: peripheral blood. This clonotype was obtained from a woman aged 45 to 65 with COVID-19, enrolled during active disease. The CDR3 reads CASSESYGYGYTF. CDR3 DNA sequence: TGCGCCAGCAGTGAGTCGTACGGCTATGGCTACACCTTC.